The rows below give T cell receptor beta chains drawn from one sample of a study of blood T cells in healthy people across ages. TCRdb re-analysed the 5' RACE reads in MiXCR, keeping a single row per CDR3 protein. The sample has 1.5 million or so distinct CDR3 sequences, approximately 43% seen once. Sequencing was done on a sample of blood. These receptors originate from a woman aged 18-29 years in good health. Both conserved end residues are part of each CDR3. A D gene is named only where the DNA matches it firmly. Clone size is shown for a subset of rows, as once, few, many or a class of expanded clone.

size	V	J	D	CDR3	DNA
few	TRBV9	TRBJ2-3	NA	CASSVAPSTDTQYF	TGTGCCAGCAGCGTAGCCCCTAGCACAGATACGCAGTATTTT
NA	TRBV27	TRBJ1-5	NA	CASSLSIGNSNQPQHF	TGTGCCAGCAGTTTATCGATCGGAAATAGCAATCAGCCCCAGCATTTT
NA	TRBV4-1	TRBJ2-1	NA	CASSQWAIPNEQFF	TGCGCCAGCAGCCAATGGGCAATCCCCAATGAGCAGTTCTTC
NA	TRBV12-3/TRBV12-4	TRBJ2-5	NA	CASLDSASRETQYF	TGTGCCAGCCTCGATTCGGCCTCGCGGGAGACCCAGTACTTC
few	TRBV11-2	TRBJ2-3	TRBD2	CASSPLVQRGGTDTQYF	TGTGCCAGCAGCCCCCTAGTACAGCGGGGGGGCACAGATACGCAGTATTTT
NA	TRBV4-1	TRBJ1-1	TRBD1	CASSQVQGEVTEAFF	TGCGCCAGCAGCCAGGTCCAGGGGGAGGTCACTGAAGCTTTCTTT
few	TRBV20-1	TRBJ2-3	NA	CSAPGLFGDTQYF	TGCAGTGCTCCGGGACTTTTTGGAGATACGCAGTATTTT
few	TRBV27	TRBJ2-7	NA	CASSLSHPYEQYF	TGTGCCAGCAGTTTGTCACACCCCTACGAGCAGTACTTC
few	TRBV21-1	TRBJ2-3	NA	CATRDPSTDTQYF	TGTGCCACCCGGGACCCTAGCACAGATACGCAGTATTTT
NA	TRBV28	TRBJ2-7	NA	CASRSGSGSDIYNEQYF	TGTGCCAGCAGATCCGGAAGCGGGTCGGATATCTACAATGAGCAGTACTTC
NA	TRBV10-3	TRBJ1-2	NA	CAISETPPGAGNYGYTF	TGTGCCATCAGTGAGACACCCCCAGGGGCGGGTAACTATGGCTACACCTTC
NA	TRBV24-1	TRBJ2-7	NA	CATSDDRRAYEQYF	TGTGCCACCAGTGACGACAGGCGGGCCTACGAGCAGTACTTC
many	TRBV7-2	TRBJ2-3	TRBD2	CASSTRLASDTQYF	TGTGCCAGCAGCACCCGACTAGCGTCAGATACGCAGTATTTT
NA	TRBV27	TRBJ2-1	TRBD2	CASSLTGGLAGDIEQFF	TGTGCCAGCAGTTTAACGGGAGGGCTAGCAGGGGACATTGAGCAGTTCTTC
few	TRBV20-1	TRBJ2-3	NA	CSARSGASDTQYF	TGCAGTGCTAGGAGCGGAGCTTCAGATACGCAGTATTTT
NA	TRBV20-1	TRBJ2-5	NA	CSAGPTFLQETQYF	TGCAGTGCTGGGCCGACTTTCTTACAAGAGACCCAGTACTTC
NA	TRBV14	TRBJ1-1	NA	CASSQPGQGMNTEAFF	TGTGCCAGCAGCCAACCGGGACAAGGAATGAACACTGAAGCTTTCTTT
NA	TRBV7-2	TRBJ2-2	TRBD1	CASSNQGALGTGELFF	TGTGCCAGCAGCAATCAGGGGGCGCTGGGCACCGGGGAGCTGTTTTTT
NA	TRBV20-1	TRBJ2-7	TRBD2	CSARLLAGGYEQYF	TGCAGTGCTAGACTACTAGCGGGGGGCTACGAGCAGTACTTC
NA	TRBV29-1	TRBJ1-1	TRBD1	CSVATGGYAFF	TGCAGCGTTGCTACAGGGGGTTATGCTTTCTTT
few	TRBV13	TRBJ2-7	NA	CASRYLEGEQYF	TGTGCCAGCAGATACCTGGAGGGGGAGCAGTACTTC
NA	TRBV6-5	TRBJ1-1	NA	CASSYGQGLKAFF	TGTGCCAGCAGTTACGGGCAGGGCTTAAAAGCTTTCTTT
NA	TRBV15	TRBJ1-2	NA	CATSRDYEGRSYGYTF	TGTGCCACCAGCAGAGATTACGAGGGGAGGTCCTATGGCTACACCTTC
NA	TRBV27	TRBJ2-5	TRBD2	CASSWAGERETQYF	TGTGCCAGCAGTTGGGCGGGGGAAAGAGAGACCCAGTACTTC
NA	TRBV7-9	TRBJ1-1	NA	CASSLAGSRRGTEAFF	TGTGCCAGCAGCTTAGCTGGGTCGAGAAGGGGCACTGAAGCTTTCTTT
few	TRBV12-3/TRBV12-4	TRBJ2-3	TRBD2	CASSFPLAGGRHTQYF	TGTGCCAGCAGTTTTCCCCTAGCGGGGGGTCGACATACGCAGTATTTT
few	TRBV28	TRBJ2-7	NA	CASSGGGAPSSYNEQYF	TGTGCCAGCAGTGGGGGAGGAGCGCCCAGCTCCTACAATGAGCAGTACTTC